These T cell receptor beta chains were read from a single sample in a study of technical replicates of blood from a few donors. The data were produced by immunoSEQ multiplex PCR, yet TCRdb's version contains in-frame clones alone and is incomplete. The sample includes about 97,000 clones, about 95% of them seen just once. The source material was T cells isolated from PBMCs. The receptors stem from a human donor in good health. Both conserved end residues are part of each CDR3. A D gene is named only where the DNA matches it firmly. The size of a clone is reported for some rows only, either as once, few or many, or as a class for expanded clones.

cdr3_nt	cdr3_aa	v_call	d_call	clone_size	j_call
TGTGCTAGTGGTCCCTCCGCCGAGTACAATGAGCAGTTCTTC	CASGPSAEYNEQFF	TRBV12-5	.	.	TRBJ2-1
TGTGCCAGCAGCTTGGATCGGGCCGGGACAGGGATCTACGAGCAGTACTTC	CASSLDRAGTGIYEQYF	TRBV7-2	TRBD1	.	TRBJ2-7
TGTGCCAGCAGTGAAGATCTAGCGGGAGGGTACAATGAGCAGTTCTTC	CASSEDLAGGYNEQFF	TRBV6-1	TRBD2	once	TRBJ2-1
TGTGCCAGCTCACCCTTAGATGAGCAGTTCTTC	CASSPLDEQFF	TRBV18	.	.	TRBJ2-1
TGTGCCAGCAGCTTTACGAATGAGGCAGACATTCAGTACTTC	CASSFTNEADIQYF	TRBV7-9	.	.	TRBJ2-4
TGTGCCAGCAGCCTAGCGGTTAGTTACGAGCAGTACTTC	CASSLAVSYEQYF	TRBV9	TRBD2	once	TRBJ2-7
TGCGCCAGCAGCTTTACTAGCGGGAGGAACACCGGGGAGCTGTTTTTT	CASSFTSGRNTGELFF	TRBV5-1	TRBD2	.	TRBJ2-2
TGTGCCAGCAGCTTAGGGAGTACGGCGAGCAATCAGCCCCAGCATTTT	CASSLGSTASNQPQHF	TRBV7-2	.	.	TRBJ1-5
TGCGCCAGCAGCCACCTGACTAGCGGGAGTAGAGATACGCAGTATTTT	CASSHLTSGSRDTQYF	TRBV4-1	TRBD2	.	TRBJ2-3
TGTGCCAGCAGTGGCAATGCCGGGACTAGCCTCTCCTACGAGCAGTACTTC	CASSGNAGTSLSYEQYF	TRBV25-1	TRBD2	.	TRBJ2-7
TGTGCCAGCAGCCTCAGGAGCGGGAGGACCGAGCAGTACTTC	CASSLRSGRTEQYF	TRBV11-3	TRBD2	once	TRBJ2-7
TGTGCCAGCAGCCATAGACAGCCTGGCTTGGGCGAGCAGTACTTC	CASSHRQPGLGEQYF	TRBV7-6	.	.	TRBJ2-7
TGTGCCAGCAACCCTACAGGCTCTGGAGGAAACACCATATATTTT	CASNPTGSGGNTIYF	TRBV7-2	.	.	TRBJ1-3
TGTGCCTGGACACGCTTTCAAACAGGGAATGGAAACACCATATATTTT	CAWTRFQTGNGNTIYF	TRBV30	.	.	TRBJ1-3
TGTGCCAGTACCGACAGGGTCGGCTATGGCTACACCTTC	CASTDRVGYGYTF	TRBV19	TRBD1	.	TRBJ1-2
TGTGCCAGCAGTTTGGGGACAGGGAACCACGAGCAGTACTTC	CASSLGTGNHEQYF	TRBV27	TRBD1	.	TRBJ2-7
TGCAGCGTTGAAAAGGGGTACCAAGAGACCCAGTACTTC	CSVEKGYQETQYF	TRBV29-1	.	.	TRBJ2-5
TGCGCCAGCAGCTTAACAATTCGTGCAACTAATGAAAAACTGTTTTTT	CASSLTIRATNEKLFF	TRBV5-1	.	.	TRBJ1-4
TGCGCCAGCAGTGGGAGCAAACTAGCCGCCTACGAGCAGTACTTC	CASSGSKLAAYEQYF	TRBV10-2	.	.	TRBJ2-7
TGTGCCAGCAGTGGTAGCGGAAGGAGCTCCTACAATGAGCAGTTCTTC	CASSGSGRSSYNEQFF	TRBV2	.	.	TRBJ2-1
TGTGCCTGGAGGGGTCCCACCGGGTCGAACACCGGGGAGCTGTTTTTT	CAWRGPTGSNTGELFF	TRBV30	.	.	TRBJ2-2
TGTGCCAGTACAGGGTTAAACGAAAAACTGTTTTTT	CASTGLNEKLFF	TRBV2	.	.	TRBJ1-4
TGTGCCAGTACCCCCTTAGCGGGAGAATACACCGGGGAGCTGTTTTTT	CASTPLAGEYTGELFF	TRBV19	TRBD2	once	TRBJ2-2